Listed here are 32 T cell receptor beta chains from one sample, sequenced in a study of early T cells in non-severe SARS-CoV-2 infection. TCRdb re-called the 5' RACE reads through MiXCR, storing one row per CDR3 protein. The sample carries 25,000 to 35,000 distinct CDR3 sequences, 5.5% to 6.5% recorded once. Specimen: whole blood. These receptors were collected from an adult who was a healthcare worker with PCR-confirmed SARS-CoV-2 infection or an uninfected control (not recorded which).

This clonotype has a count of ten or more. The chain combines TRBV29-1 with TRBJ2-1; D remains ambiguous. The germline V and J ends were trimmed by 7 bases and 3 bases, with 13 bases remaining between them. The V gene's germline CDR1 is SQVTM and CDR2 ANQGSEA. This CDR3 comprises 13 residues. This chain's CDR3 is CSASDRSYNEQFF. For the CDR3, the DNA is TGCAGCGCCTCGGACCGTAGCTACAATGAGCAGTTCTTC.

This clonotype has a count of ten or more. The V and J genes are TRBV25-1 and TRBJ2-1, with D tentatively TRBD1 (5 bases). Trimming took off 6 bases at V and 0 bases at J, with 12 bases between the two ends. The CDR3 spans 15 residues. Germline V lookup: CDR1 MGHDK, CDR2 SYGVNS. This CDR3 is CASSHRRSSYNEQFF. The CDR3 DNA is TGTGCCAGCAGCCACAGGCGTAGCTCCTACAATGAGCAGTTCTTC.

The sample holds many counts of this clonotype. The rearrangement joins TRBV7-2 to TRBJ2-2, with 7 bases matching TRBD2. CDR1 is SGHTA and CDR2 is FQGNSA in the germline V gene. With V trimmed by 1 base and J by 5 bases, 10 bases remained unmatched. The CDR3 loop spans 17 amino acids. This chain's CDR3 is CASSLVMLEGGTGELFF. The CDR3 DNA reads TGTGCCAGCAGCTTAGTGATGTTGGAGGGAGGGACCGGGGAGCTGTTTTTT. The variable domain in full, with the rest retrieved from reference TRBV7-2 and TRBJ2-2, is GAGVSQSPSNKVTEKGKDVELRCDPISGHTALYWYRQSLGQGLEFLIYFQGNSAPDKSGLPSDRFSAERTGGSVSTLTIQRTQQEDSAVYLCASSLVMLEGGTGELFFGEGSRLTVL.

The chain is built from TRBV9 and TRBJ2-7; D tentatively reads TRBD1 or TRBD2 (5 bases each). Germline CDR1 and CDR2: SGDLS and YYNGEE. Trimming shortened V by 3 bases and J by 6 bases, and 13 bases separated the two germline ends. This CDR3 is built from 13 residues. CDR3 DNA sequence: TGTGCCAGCAGCGGGGGGATCCCCGGCGAGCAGTACTTC. Translating gives CASSGGIPGEQYF.

The table lists this clonotype with many counts. Mismatch with germline at one junction end may stem from a read error. The chain couples TRBV20-1 to TRBJ1-4, with D possibly matching TRBD1 (5 bases). Germline loops: CDR1 DFQATT, CDR2 SNEGSKA (reference sequence). The CDR3 runs to 14 residues. The CDR3 spells CSALPDSFNEKLFF. The CDR3 coding sequence is TGCAGTGCCCTACCAGACAGTTTTAATGAAAAACTTTTTTTT.

This clonotype was recorded many times. The V gene is TRBV19, the J gene TRBJ2-1, with 7 bases lining up with TRBD1. Germline assignment: CDR1 LNHDA and CDR2 SQIVND (reference sequence). The CDR3 length is 15 residues. Germline trimming cut 5 bases from V and 6 bases from J; bases unmatched to any gene: 10. In nucleotides, the CDR3 is TGTGCCAGTAGTTTAACAGGGGCCACCTCCAATGAGCAGTTCTTC. The encoded protein is CASSLTGATSNEQFF.

V and J are TRBV4-3 and TRBJ2-3, with unresolved D. The length of the CDR3 is 13 residues. V was pared by 0 bases and J by 5 bases, with 6 bases between. Germline CDR1 reads LGHNA; CDR2 reads YSLEER. CDR3 protein: CASSQDEEDTQYF. The CDR3 DNA is TGCGCCAGCAGCCAAGACGAGGAAGATACGCAGTATTTT.

The sample holds many counts of this clonotype. V and J are TRBV10-3 and TRBJ2-3; no clear D gene. The CDR3 is 15 residues long. With 3 bases removed from V and 0 bases from J, the gap between germline ends came to 10 bases. Germline assignment: CDR1 ENHRY and CDR2 SYGVKD. The DNA for the CDR3 is TGTGCCATCAGTGATAGGAGTTCTAGCACAGATACGCAGTATTTT. Residues: CAISDRSSSTDTQYF.

This clonotype is termed medium-sized. The chain carries TRBV27 and TRBJ2-3; D gene ambiguous. This CDR3 has 14 residues. The V end lost 5 bases, the J end lost 1 base, and 10 bases lay between the germline ends. Per the germline V gene, CDR1 is MNHEY and CDR2 is SMNVEV (reference sequence). The CDR3 sequence: CASSPLRGTDTQYF. In DNA, the CDR3 is TGTGCCAGCAGTCCCTTAAGAGGCACAGATACGCAGTATTTT.

In its sample, this clonotype was seen many times. The chain is built from TRBV6-2 or TRBV6-3 and TRBJ2-7; 11 bases are shared with TRBD2. Germline V gene lookup returns CDR1 MNHEY and CDR2 SVGEGT. The length of the CDR3 is 17 residues. The V and J ends lost 6 bases and 2 bases, in that order; junction bases with no gene match: 12. The CDR3 DNA is TGTGCCAGCAGACCCCTCTCGACTAGCGGGGCCCCCTACGAGCAGTACTTC. Translating gives CASRPLSTSGAPYEQYF.

This clonotype has a count of ten or more. This sequence joins TRBV30 and TRBJ2-3; no clear D gene. V lost 4 bases and J 3 bases, leaving 8 bases between the germline ends. The germline V gene has CDR1 GTSNPN and CDR2 SVGIG (reference sequence). CDR3 size: 12 residues. The CDR3 sequence is CAWIYGTDTQYF. The CDR3 bases are TGTGCCTGGATATACGGGACAGATACGCAGTATTTT.

This clonotype was seen at least ten times. The gene calls are TRBV20-1 and TRBJ1-6, with D hard to call. The CDR3 runs 14 residues. Between the trimmed V and J ends, which lost 5 bases and 11 bases, there was a span of 19 bases. Looked up from germline, CDR1 is DFQATT and CDR2 is SNEGSKA (reference sequence). The CDR3 region is CSAYLAGLGTPLHF. CDR3 DNA: TGCAGTGCTTACCTGGCCGGCCTTGGGACACCCCTCCACTTT.

Ten or more counts support this clonotype. The chain has TRBV29-1 and TRBJ2-3; D not resolved. Trimming removed 8 bases at V and 2 bases at J, with 5 bases between. Per germline, CDR1 SQVTM and CDR2 ANQGSEA. This CDR3 comprises 10 residues. CDR3 sequence: CSTDTDTQYF. The CDR3 DNA follows: TGCAGCACCGACACAGATACGCAGTATTTT.

This clonotype was counted ten times or more. V and J are TRBV7-2 and TRBJ1-1; 9 nucleotides match TRBD1. This CDR3 comprises 18 residues. The ends lost 5 bases at V and 1 base at J; junction bases unmatched: 14. CDR1 and CDR2 from the germline V gene are SGHTA and FQGNSA. The CDR3 loop is CASSIRPLGQGANTEAFF. In nucleotides, the CDR3 is TGTGCCAGCAGCATACGACCCTTGGGACAGGGAGCGAACACTGAAGCTTTCTTT. The complete variable domain, with remaining parts taken from reference TRBV7-2 and TRBJ1-1, reads GAGVSQSPSNKVTEKGKDVELRCDPISGHTALYWYRQSLGQGLEFLIYFQGNSAPDKSGLPSDRFSAERTGGSVSTLTIQRTQQEDSAVYLCASSIRPLGQGANTEAFFGQGTRLTVV.

Many counts were recorded for this clonotype. This rearrangement joins TRBV7-6 to TRBJ2-7; no reliable D call. The germline CDR1 and CDR2 sequences are SGHVS and FNYEAQ. There are 16 residues in the CDR3. Deletions cut 1 base from V and 3 bases from J, with 16 bases between. CDR3 loop: CASSLGLGSLIYEQYF. The CDR3 DNA reads TGTGCCAGCAGCTTAGGGTTGGGTTCCTTGATCTACGAGCAGTACTTC.

This clonotype is medium-sized (0.01 to 0.1%) by share. The CDR3 nucleotides are TGTGCCAGCAGCAGAGGGCAGGGCAATGAGCAGTTCTTC. Its translation: CASSRGQGNEQFF. The chain uses TRBV4-2 and TRBJ2-1; D tentatively fits TRBD1 or TRBD2 (5 bases each). Germline V CDR1 and CDR2: LGHNA, YNFKEQ. V shed 5 bases and J shed 6 bases, with 11 bases lying between them. The CDR3 consists of 13 residues.

Many counts were recorded for this clonotype. The V gene is TRBV18, the J gene TRBJ2-3; D gene ambiguous. Trimming took off 0 bases at V and 4 bases at J, with 11 bases between the two ends. CDR1 KGHSH and CDR2 LQKENI come from the germline V gene. The CDR3 totals 15 residues. CDR3 sequence: CASSPPGQVADTQYF. The CDR3 DNA sequence: TGTGCCAGCTCACCACCGGGCCAGGTCGCAGATACGCAGTATTTT.

Of note for this clonotype: This clone may be a read error of a much larger clone one base away. The J gene is TRBJ2-1, the V gene TRBV20-1; 7 nucleotides line up with TRBD2. The CDR3 covers 12 residues. V trimming: 8 bases; J trimming: 3 bases; junction bases outside the gene matches: 4. Germline lookup yields CDR1 DFQATT and CDR2 SNEGSKA (reference sequence). The CDR3 DNA is TGCAGTATATCGGGGGGCTACAATGAGCAGTTCTTC. It codes for CSISGGYNEQFF.

V and J are TRBV28 and TRBJ2-4; D call uncertain. The CDR3 has 13 amino acids. Germline-derived CDR1 and CDR2 are MDHEN and SYDVKM. Trimming left V 4 bases short and J 6 bases short, with 10 bases between. In DNA form, the CDR3 reads TGTGCCAGCAGTTCCAGTTCGCCAAACATTCAGTACTTC. Translating gives CASSSSSPNIQYF.

This clonotype was seen ten or more times. V gene TRBV7-9 combines with J gene TRBJ1-1; D possibly corresponds to TRBD1 (5 bases). Trimming took 9 bases from V and 4 from J, leaving 15 bases between them. CDR3 length: 13 amino acids. Germline V lookup: CDR1 SEHNR, CDR2 FQNEAQ (reference sequence). Here the CDR3 reads CASSRSGSTEAFF. CDR3 nucleotides: TGTGCCAGTTCCCGGTCAGGGTCCACTGAAGCTTTCTTT. The full variable domain, rest sourced from reference TRBV7-9 and TRBJ1-1, is DTGVSQNPRHKITKRGQNVTFRCDPISEHNRLYWYRQTLGQGPEFLTYFQNEAQLEKSRLLSDRFSAERPKGSFSTLEIQRTEQGDSAMYLCASSRSGSTEAFFGQGTRLTVV.

This clonotype was detected many times. The J gene is TRBJ1-6, the V gene TRBV5-4; tentatively, D is TRBD1 (5 bases). CDR1 SGHNT and CDR2 YYREEE come from the germline V gene (reference sequence). This CDR3 has 15 amino acids. Deletions cut 4 bases from V and 3 bases from J, with 11 bases between. The CDR3 DNA reads as TGTGCCAGCAGCCCCGGGGGAGTCTATAATTCACCCCTCCACTTT. It is translated as CASSPGGVYNSPLHF.

This clonotype was seen repeatedly, ten times or more. The chain carries TRBV4-3 and TRBJ2-2; 12 nucleotides match TRBD2. This CDR3 region has 15 residues. After removal of 1 base from V and 13 bases from J, the junction contained 7 bases not matched to a gene. CDR1 LGHNA and CDR2 YSLEER come from the germline V gene. CDR3 loop: CASSQVSLAGGRLFF. The CDR3 region has the DNA TGCGCCAGCAGCCAAGTTTCGCTAGCGGGGGGGAGGCTGTTTTTT.

This clonotype has a count of ten or more. The chain joins TRBV7-3 to TRBJ2-1, with D hard to call. Trimming removed 0 bases from V and 3 bases from J, with 3 bases in between. The CDR3 is made up of 13 amino acids. Germline-derived CDR1 and CDR2 are SGHTA and FQGTGA. Here the CDR3 reads CASSLTVYNEQFF. DNA of the CDR3: TGTGCCAGCAGCTTAACTGTCTACAATGAGCAGTTCTTC.

This clonotype was seen a few times. The chain has TRBV21-1 and TRBJ2-3. TRBV21-1 is deemed a pseudogene. The CDR3 sequence is 16 residues long. The CDR3 is CASSLSTIDSTDTQYF. CDR3 nucleotides: TGTGCCAGCAGCCTTTCCACCATCGACTCTACAGATACGCAGTATTTT.

This clonotype has a count of ten or more. CDR3 protein: CATAGTGTDTQYF. The CDR3 nucleotides are TGTGCCACCGCCGGGACTGGCACAGATACGCAGTATTTT. This rearrangement joins TRBV19 to TRBJ2-3; a possible D gene is TRBD2 (6 bases). The CDR3 length is 13 residues. The V gene lost 10 bases and the J gene lost 1 base, with 12 bases spanning the gap. Germline V lookup: CDR1 LNHDA, CDR2 SQIVND (reference sequence).

This clonotype was picked up many times. This chain uses TRBV4-2 with TRBJ1-1; unclear D gene. Trimming pared 3 bases from V and 11 bases from J, leaving 13 bases between. This CDR3 has 12 residues. In germline, CDR1 is LGHNA, CDR2 YNFKEQ. The CDR3 region has the DNA TGTGCCAGCAGCCACGGGTCCGCCGGGGCTTTCTTT. Translating it yields CASSHGSAGAFF.

This clonotype has ten or more counts. The chain has TRBV27 and TRBJ2-1, with D possibly matching TRBD2 (5 bases). The V end lost 2 bases, the J end lost 4 bases, and 12 bases lay between the germline ends. The CDR3 length is 15 residues. Germline CDR1 is MNHEY and CDR2 is SMNVEV (reference sequence). CDR3: CASSLGGFPYNEQFF. The CDR3 DNA is TGTGCCAGCAGTTTAGGAGGTTTCCCATACAATGAGCAGTTCTTC.

At least ten counts were recorded for this clonotype. The rearrangement uses TRBV7-6 and TRBJ2-3; 9 bases fit TRBD2. Looked up from germline, CDR1 is SGHVS and CDR2 is FNYEAQ. Losses at the gene ends were 1 base for V and 3 bases for J; bases not matched to a gene: 11. This CDR3 has 18 residues. Here the CDR3 DNA reads TGTGCCAGCAGCTTAGATCGGGCGGCGGGGGGGCTGACAGATACGCAGTATTTT. Protein: CASSLDRAAGGLTDTQYF.

There are a few counts of this clonotype. J is TRBJ1-2 and V is TRBV18; no reliable D call. V lost 1 base and J 2 bases, leaving 11 bases between the germline ends. There are 15 residues in the CDR3. The V gene's germline CDR1 is KGHSH and CDR2 LQKENI. CDR3 DNA: TGTGCCAGCTCACCACTGAGGGAAGGGAACTATGGCTACACCTTC. This gives the protein CASSPLREGNYGYTF.

This clonotype came up many times. The chain is built from TRBV20-1 and TRBJ1-1; 9 bases fit TRBD1. Trimming took 5 bases from V and 3 from J; bases not matched to a gene: 7. The CDR3 is made up of 14 amino acids. Per the germline V gene, CDR1 is DFQATT and CDR2 is SNEGSKA (reference sequence). CDR3 loop: CSAPTGGFYTEAFF. The CDR3 DNA reads TGCAGTGCTCCTACAGGGGGCTTTTACACTGAAGCTTTCTTT.

V and J are TRBV20-1 and TRBJ2-4, with unresolved D. Germline V gene data show CDR1 as DFQATT and CDR2 as SNEGSKA (reference sequence). V shed 2 bases and J shed 8 bases, with 13 bases lying between them. CDR3 length: 13 amino acids. CDR3 nucleotides: TGCAGTGCTAGAATAGAAAACAGAGACATTCAGTACTTC. This gives the protein CSARIENRDIQYF.

In this sample, this clonotype turned up many times. The chain's CDR3 is CSARDSWTRSPLHF. DNA of the CDR3: TGCAGTGCTAGAGATTCATGGACAAGGTCACCCCTCCACTTT. V is TRBV20-1 and J is TRBJ1-6, with D possibly matching TRBD1 (5 bases). This CDR3 contains 14 residues. Germline V gene data show CDR1 as DFQATT and CDR2 as SNEGSKA (reference sequence). Trimming pared 0 bases from V and 10 bases from J, leaving 13 bases between.